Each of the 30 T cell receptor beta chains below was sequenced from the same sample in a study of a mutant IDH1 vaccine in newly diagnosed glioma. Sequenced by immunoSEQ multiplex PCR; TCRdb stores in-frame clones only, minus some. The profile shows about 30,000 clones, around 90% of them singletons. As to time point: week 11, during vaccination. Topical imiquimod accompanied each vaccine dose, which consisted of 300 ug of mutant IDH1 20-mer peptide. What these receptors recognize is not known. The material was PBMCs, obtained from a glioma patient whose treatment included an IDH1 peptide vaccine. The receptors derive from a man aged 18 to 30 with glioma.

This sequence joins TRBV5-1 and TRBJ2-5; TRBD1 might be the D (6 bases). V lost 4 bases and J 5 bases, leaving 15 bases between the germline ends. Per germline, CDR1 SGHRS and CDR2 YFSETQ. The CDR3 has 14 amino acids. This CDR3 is CASSESGQGETQYF. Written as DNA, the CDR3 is TGCGCCAGCAGCGAGTCGGGGCAGGGGGAGACCCAGTACTTC.

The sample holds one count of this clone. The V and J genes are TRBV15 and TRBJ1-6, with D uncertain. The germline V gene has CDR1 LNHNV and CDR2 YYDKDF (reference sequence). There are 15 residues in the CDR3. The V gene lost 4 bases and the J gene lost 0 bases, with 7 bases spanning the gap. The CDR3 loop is CATSKAPSYNSPLHF. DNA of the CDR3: TGTGCCACCAGCAAGGCCCCCTCCTATAATTCACCCCTCCACTTT.

The CDR3 sequence is CASNNPTNEKLFF. The CDR3 nucleotides read TGTGCCAGTAACAATCCAACTAATGAAAAACTGTTTTTT. This rearrangement joins TRBV19 to TRBJ1-4; D is unresolved. V lost 7 bases, J lost 0 bases, and 6 bases lay in between. The length of the CDR3 is 13 residues. CDR1 is LNHDA and CDR2 is SQIVND in the germline V gene (reference sequence).

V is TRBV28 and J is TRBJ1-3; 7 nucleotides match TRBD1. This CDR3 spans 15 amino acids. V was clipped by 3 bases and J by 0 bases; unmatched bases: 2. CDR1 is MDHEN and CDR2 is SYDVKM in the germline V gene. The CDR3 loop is CASSLDRYSGNTIYF. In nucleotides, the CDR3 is TGTGCCAGCAGTTTGGACAGGTACTCTGGAAACACCATATATTTT.

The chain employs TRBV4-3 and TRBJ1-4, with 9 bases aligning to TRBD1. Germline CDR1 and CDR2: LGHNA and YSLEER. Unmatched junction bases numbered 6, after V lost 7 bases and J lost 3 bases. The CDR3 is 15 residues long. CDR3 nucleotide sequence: TGCGCCAGCACCGCGGACAGGGGCCCTAATGAAAAACTGTTTTTT. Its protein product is CASTADRGPNEKLFF.

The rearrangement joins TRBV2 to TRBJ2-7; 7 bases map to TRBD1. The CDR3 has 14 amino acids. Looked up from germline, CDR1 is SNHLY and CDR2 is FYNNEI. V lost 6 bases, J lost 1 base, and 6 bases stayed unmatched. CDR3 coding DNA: TGTGCCAGCAGAGAGGGACAGCCGTCCTACGAGCAGTACTTC. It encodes CASREGQPSYEQYF.

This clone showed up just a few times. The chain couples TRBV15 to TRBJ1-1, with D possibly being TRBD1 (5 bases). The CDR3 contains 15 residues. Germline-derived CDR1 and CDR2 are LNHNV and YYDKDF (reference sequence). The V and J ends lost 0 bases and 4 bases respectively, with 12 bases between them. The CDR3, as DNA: TGTGCCACCAGCAGAGATCGTGGGGGAGGCACTGAAGCTTTCTTT. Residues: CATSRDRGGGTEAFF.

CDR3 bases: TGCGCCAGCCGGCGGGAGGGTACAGATACGCAGTATTTT. Residues: CASRREGTDTQYF. The rearrangement joins TRBV4-1 to TRBJ2-3; 9 bases match TRBD2. J lost 3 bases, V lost 8 bases, and 3 bases had no gene match. Germline CDR1 reads MGHRA; CDR2 reads YSYEKL. The CDR3 has 13 amino acids.

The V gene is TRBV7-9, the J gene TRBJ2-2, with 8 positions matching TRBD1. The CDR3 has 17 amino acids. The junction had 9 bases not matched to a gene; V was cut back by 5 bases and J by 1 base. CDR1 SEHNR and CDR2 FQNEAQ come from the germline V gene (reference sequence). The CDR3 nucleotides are TGTGCCAGCAGCGTGTTCGGACAGGGCCGGAACACCGGGGAGCTGTTTTTT. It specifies CASSVFGQGRNTGELFF.

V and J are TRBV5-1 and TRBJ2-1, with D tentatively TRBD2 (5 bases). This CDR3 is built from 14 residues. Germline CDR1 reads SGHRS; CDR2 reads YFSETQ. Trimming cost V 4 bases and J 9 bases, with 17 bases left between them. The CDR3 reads CASSPRDGAGEQFF. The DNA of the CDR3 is TGCGCCAGCAGCCCCCGAGACGGCGCGGGTGAGCAGTTCTTC.

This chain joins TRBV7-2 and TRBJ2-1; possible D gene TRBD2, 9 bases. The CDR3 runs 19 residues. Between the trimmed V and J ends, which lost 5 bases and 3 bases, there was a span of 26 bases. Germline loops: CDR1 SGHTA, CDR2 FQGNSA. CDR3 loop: CASSRQGTVTSGIYNEQFF. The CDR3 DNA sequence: TGTGCCAGCAGCCGACAGGGGACGGTGACTAGCGGAATCTACAATGAGCAGTTCTTC.

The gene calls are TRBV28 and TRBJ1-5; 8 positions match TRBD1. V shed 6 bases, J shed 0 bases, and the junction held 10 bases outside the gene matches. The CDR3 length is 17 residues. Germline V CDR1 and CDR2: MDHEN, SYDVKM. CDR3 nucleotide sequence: TGTGCCAGCAGCCCTCCTCAGGGGGCAGGTAGCAATCAGCCCCAGCATTTT. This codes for CASSPPQGAGSNQPQHF.

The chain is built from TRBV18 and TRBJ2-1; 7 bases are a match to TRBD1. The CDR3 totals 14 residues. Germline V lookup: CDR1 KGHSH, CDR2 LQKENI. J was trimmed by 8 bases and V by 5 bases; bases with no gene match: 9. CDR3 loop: CASSSGQAVYEQFF. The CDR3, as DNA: TGTGCCAGCTCATCCGGACAGGCGGTCTATGAGCAGTTCTTC.

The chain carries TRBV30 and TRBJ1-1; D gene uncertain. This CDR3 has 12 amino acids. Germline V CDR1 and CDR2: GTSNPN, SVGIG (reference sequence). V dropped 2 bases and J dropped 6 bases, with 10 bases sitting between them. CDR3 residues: CAWSHPPPEAFF. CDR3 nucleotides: TGTGCCTGGAGTCATCCCCCCCCTGAAGCTTTCTTT.

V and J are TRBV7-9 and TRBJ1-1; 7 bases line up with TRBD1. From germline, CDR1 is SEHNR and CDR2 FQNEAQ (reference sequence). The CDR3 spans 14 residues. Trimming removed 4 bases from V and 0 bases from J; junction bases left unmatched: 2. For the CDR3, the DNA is TGTGCCAGCAGCTGGGACAGAGTGAACACTGAAGCTTTCTTT. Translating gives CASSWDRVNTEAFF.

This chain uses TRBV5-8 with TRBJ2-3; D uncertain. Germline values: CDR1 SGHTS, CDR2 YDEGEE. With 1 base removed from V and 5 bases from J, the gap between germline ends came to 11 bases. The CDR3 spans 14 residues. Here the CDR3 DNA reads TGTGCCAGCAGCTTGCTGGGTCTTCGAGATACGCAGTATTTT. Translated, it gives CASSLLGLRDTQYF.

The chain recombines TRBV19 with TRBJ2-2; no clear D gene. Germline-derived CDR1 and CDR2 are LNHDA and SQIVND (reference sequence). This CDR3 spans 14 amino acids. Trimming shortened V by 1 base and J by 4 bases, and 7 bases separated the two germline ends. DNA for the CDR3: TGTGCCAGTAGTATAGGAAGCGTCACCGGGGAGCTGTTTTTT. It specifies CASSIGSVTGELFF.

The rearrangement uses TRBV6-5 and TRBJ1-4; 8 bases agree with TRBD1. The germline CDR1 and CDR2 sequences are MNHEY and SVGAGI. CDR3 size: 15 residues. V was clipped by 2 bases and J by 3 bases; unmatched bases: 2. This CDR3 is CASSYQGASNEKLFF. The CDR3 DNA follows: TGTGCCAGCAGTTACCAGGGGGCGTCTAATGAAAAACTGTTTTTT.

The CDR3 is CASREDGRGNQPQHF. DNA of the CDR3: TGTGCCAGTAGAGAGGACGGAAGAGGCAATCAGCCCCAGCATTTT. V usage is TRBV19 and J usage is TRBJ1-5; unclear D gene. The CDR3 loop spans 15 amino acids. The V and J ends lost 6 bases and 2 bases respectively, with 14 bases between them. Germline CDR1 and CDR2: LNHDA and SQIVND (reference sequence).

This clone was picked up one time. CDR3 loop: CAISKGTGGEAFF. CDR3 sequence (DNA): TGTGCCATCAGCAAGGGGACGGGTGGGGAAGCTTTCTTT. The chain joins TRBV10-3 to TRBJ1-1, with D perhaps TRBD1 (5 bases). V was pared by 6 bases and J by 8 bases, with 16 bases between. This CDR3 has 13 amino acids. Germline V gives CDR1 ENHRY, CDR2 SYGVKD.

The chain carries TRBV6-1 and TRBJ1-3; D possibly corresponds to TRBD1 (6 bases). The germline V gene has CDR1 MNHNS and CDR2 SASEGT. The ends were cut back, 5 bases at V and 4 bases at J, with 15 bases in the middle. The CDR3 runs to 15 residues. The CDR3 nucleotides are TGTGCCAGCAGTACAGGGCCTTGGGCCGGAAACACCATATATTTT. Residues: CASSTGPWAGNTIYF.

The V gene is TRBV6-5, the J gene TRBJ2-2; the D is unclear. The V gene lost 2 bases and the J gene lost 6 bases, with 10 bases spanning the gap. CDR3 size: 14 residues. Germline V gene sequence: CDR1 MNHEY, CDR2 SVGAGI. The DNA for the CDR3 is TGTGCCAGCAGTTACCCCATCCCGCCCGGGGAGCTGTTTTTT. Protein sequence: CASSYPIPPGELFF.

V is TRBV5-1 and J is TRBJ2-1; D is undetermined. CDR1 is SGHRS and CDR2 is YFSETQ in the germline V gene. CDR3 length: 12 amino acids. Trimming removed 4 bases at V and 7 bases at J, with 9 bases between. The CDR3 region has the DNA TGCGCCAGCAGCGACTCAGGAAATGAGCAGTTCTTC. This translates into CASSDSGNEQFF.

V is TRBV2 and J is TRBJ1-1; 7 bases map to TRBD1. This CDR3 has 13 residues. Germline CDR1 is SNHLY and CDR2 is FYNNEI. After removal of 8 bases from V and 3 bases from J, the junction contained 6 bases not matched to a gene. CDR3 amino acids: CASQETGYTEAFF. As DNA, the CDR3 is TGTGCCAGCCAAGAGACAGGGTACACTGAAGCTTTCTTT.

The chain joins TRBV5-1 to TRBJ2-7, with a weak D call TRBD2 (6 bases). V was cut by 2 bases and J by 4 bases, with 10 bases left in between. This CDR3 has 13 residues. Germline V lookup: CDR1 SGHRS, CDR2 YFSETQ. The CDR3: CASSFGTGYEQYF. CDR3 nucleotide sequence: TGCGCCAGCAGCTTCGGGACTGGGTACGAGCAGTACTTC.

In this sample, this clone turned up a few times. The CDR3: CASSEIGSGQNEQFF. The CDR3 bases are TGTGCCAGCAGTGAAATCGGCTCGGGGCAGAATGAGCAGTTCTTC. V is TRBV2 and J is TRBJ2-1; D may be TRBD1 or TRBD2 (5 bases each). Trimming removed 2 bases at V and 7 bases at J, with 15 bases between. The CDR3 consists of 15 residues. The V gene's germline CDR1 is SNHLY and CDR2 FYNNEI.

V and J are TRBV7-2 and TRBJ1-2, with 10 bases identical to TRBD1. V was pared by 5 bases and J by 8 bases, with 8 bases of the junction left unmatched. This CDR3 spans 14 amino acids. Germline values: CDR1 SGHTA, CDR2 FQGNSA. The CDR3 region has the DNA TGTGCCAGCAGCCCCCGACAGGGGGCCGGAGGCTACACCTTC. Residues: CASSPRQGAGGYTF.

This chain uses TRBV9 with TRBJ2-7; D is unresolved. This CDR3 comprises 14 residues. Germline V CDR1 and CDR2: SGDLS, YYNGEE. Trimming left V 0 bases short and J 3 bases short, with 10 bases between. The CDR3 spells CASSVDHSSYEQYF. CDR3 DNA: TGTGCCAGCAGCGTAGACCACAGTAGCTACGAGCAGTACTTC.

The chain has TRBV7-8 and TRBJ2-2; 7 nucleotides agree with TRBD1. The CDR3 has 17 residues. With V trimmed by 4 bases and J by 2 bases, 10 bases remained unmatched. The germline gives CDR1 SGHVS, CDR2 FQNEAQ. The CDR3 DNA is TGTGCCAGCAGCTCCGCCGGGACAGAGACTAACACCGGGGAGCTGTTTTTT. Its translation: CASSSAGTETNTGELFF.

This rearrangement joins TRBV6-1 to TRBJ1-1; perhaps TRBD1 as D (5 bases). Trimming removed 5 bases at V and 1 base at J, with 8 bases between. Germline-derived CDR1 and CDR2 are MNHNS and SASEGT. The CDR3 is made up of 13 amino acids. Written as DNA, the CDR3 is TGTGCCAGCAGTTCTACAGGGAACACTGAAGCTTTCTTT. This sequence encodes CASSSTGNTEAFF.